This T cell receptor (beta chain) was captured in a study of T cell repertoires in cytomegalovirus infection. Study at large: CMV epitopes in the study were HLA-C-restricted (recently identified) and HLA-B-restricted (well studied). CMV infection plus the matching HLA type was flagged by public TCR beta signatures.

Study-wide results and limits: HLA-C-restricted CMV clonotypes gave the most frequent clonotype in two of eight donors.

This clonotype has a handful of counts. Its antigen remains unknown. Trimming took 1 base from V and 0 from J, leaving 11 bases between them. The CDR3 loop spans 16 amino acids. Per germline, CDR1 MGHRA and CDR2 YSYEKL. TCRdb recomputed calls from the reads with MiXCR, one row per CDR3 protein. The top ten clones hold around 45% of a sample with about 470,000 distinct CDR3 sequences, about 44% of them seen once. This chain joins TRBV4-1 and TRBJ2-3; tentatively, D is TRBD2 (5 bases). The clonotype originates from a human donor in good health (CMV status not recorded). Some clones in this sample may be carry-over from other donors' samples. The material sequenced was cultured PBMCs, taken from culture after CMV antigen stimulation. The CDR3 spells CASSQVVGVSTDTQYF. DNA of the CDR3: TGCGCCAGCAGCCAAGTGGTGGGAGTGAGCACAGATACGCAGTATTTT.